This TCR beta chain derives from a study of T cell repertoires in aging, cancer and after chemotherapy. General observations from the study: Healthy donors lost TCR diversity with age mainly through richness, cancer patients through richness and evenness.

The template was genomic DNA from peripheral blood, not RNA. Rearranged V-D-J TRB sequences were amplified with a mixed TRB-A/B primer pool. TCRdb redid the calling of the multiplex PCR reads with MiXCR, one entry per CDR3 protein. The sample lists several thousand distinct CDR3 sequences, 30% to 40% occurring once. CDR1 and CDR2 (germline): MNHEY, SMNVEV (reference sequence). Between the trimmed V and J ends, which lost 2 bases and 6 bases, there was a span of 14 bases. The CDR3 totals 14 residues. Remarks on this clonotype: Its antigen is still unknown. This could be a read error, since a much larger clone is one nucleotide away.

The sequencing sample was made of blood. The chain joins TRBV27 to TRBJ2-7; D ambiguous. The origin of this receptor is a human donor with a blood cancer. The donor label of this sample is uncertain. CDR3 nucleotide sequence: TGTGCCAGCAGTTTACTCCCACAGAGCCGCGAGCAGTACTTC. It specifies CASSLLPQSREQYF.